These T cell receptor beta chains were read from a single sample in a study of control samples from healthy donors and cancer patients. Assay: immunoSEQ multiplex PCR; the TCRdb copy retains only in-frame clones and omits some. Of 150,000 to 200,000 clones listed, 85% to 95% are singletons. Specimen: blood. Receptor source: a man between 18 and 35 years old in good health. Each CDR3 is given with its conserved first and last residue. Each record gives: V gene, D gene, J gene, CDR3 DNA, CDR3 protein. A D gene is named only where the DNA matches it firmly.

TRBV3-1/TRBV3-2	.	TRBJ2-3	TGTGCCAGCAGCTCATCCGGGGGGCTCGGCACAGATACGCAGTATTTT	CASSSSGGLGTDTQYF
TRBV5-8	TRBD2	TRBJ2-7	TGTGCCAGCAGTTGGGGGGGTCACGAGCAGTACTTC	CASSWGGHEQYF
TRBV29-1	TRBD2	TRBJ2-7	TGCAGCGTTGGGCAGGGACTAGGGTTGGAGCAGTACTTC	CSVGQGLGLEQYF
TRBV5-6	.	TRBJ1-1	TGTGCCAGCAGCTTAGGGCAGGGGCGGGCTGAAGCTTTCTTT	CASSLGQGRAEAFF
TRBV29-1	.	TRBJ2-7	TGCAGCGTATCCCTGGGGGCGGGCTACGAGCAGTACTTC	CSVSLGAGYEQYF
TRBV3-1/TRBV3-2	TRBD2	TRBJ2-3	TGTGCCAGCAGCCAACGCCTAGCGGGTTTCACAGATACGCAGTATTTT	CASSQRLAGFTDTQYF
TRBV6-5	TRBD1	TRBJ1-2	TGTGCCAGCAGTAAAACTACAGGGGACGGCTACACCTTC	CASSKTTGDGYTF
TRBV29-1	.	TRBJ2-4	TGCAGCGTTCCGGCAGGGGGGGAAGACATTCAGTACTTC	CSVPAGGEDIQYF
TRBV5-1	.	TRBJ1-1	TGCGCCAGCAGCTTGGTCGAATCCAGCGCTGAAGCTTTCTTT	CASSLVESSAEAFF
TRBV4-1	.	TRBJ1-6	TGCGCCAGCAGCCAAACGGGGGAGGGTAATTCACCCCTCCACTTT	CASSQTGEGNSPLHF
TRBV7-8	.	TRBJ2-3	TGTGCCAGCAGCTTTTACCCCCAAAGCGCGGGTCCGGATACGCAGTATTTT	CASSFYPQSAGPDTQYF